One T cell receptor (beta chain) is described in this entry. Time point in this sample: inflamed ileum from the surgical specimen. Produced via immunoSEQ multiplex PCR; TCRdb's table is partial and in-frame only. This table has around 5,200 clones, 82% appearing once. These data belong to a study of T cell repertoires in ileal Crohn's disease. The V gene's germline CDR1 is KGHSY and CDR2 FQNENV. Trimming removed 4 bases at V and 9 bases at J, with 16 bases between. The CDR3 has 14 amino acids. The sample taken for sequencing was ileal tissue. The source of this sequence is an adult with Crohn's disease. The gene calls are TRBV16 and TRBJ2-4; perhaps TRBD1 as D (6 bases). The CDR3 spells CASSPSTGTPIQYF. The CDR3 coding sequence is TGTGCCAGCAGCCCATCTACCGGGACACCCATTCAGTACTTC.